These 19 T cell receptor beta chains came from one sample sequenced in a study of metastatic and nonmetastatic thyroid tumors. Nobody among the patients had been given any treatment before thyroid surgery. TCRdb reprocessed the PCR reads using MiXCR. This sample has 21,000 or so clones; about 20% occur once, and the top ten carry 28%. Sequencing was done on a sample of blood. The receptors were sampled from a female donor with papillary thyroid cancer or a benign thyroid nodule (not recorded which). Some clones in this sample may be carry-over from other donors' samples.

This clone came up many times. This chain links TRBV24-1 with TRBJ2-1, with D perhaps matching TRBD1 (5 bases). Germline loops: CDR1 KGHDR, CDR2 SFDVKD. The V end was cut by 1 base, the J end by 7 bases, with 7 bases between. The CDR3 runs to 13 residues. The CDR3 region has the DNA TGTGCCACCAGTGATTTTGGGGCGAATGAGCAGTTCTTC. This gives the protein CATSDFGANEQFF.

This clone was detected many times. This chain links TRBV7-2 with TRBJ2-3; 10 bases map to TRBD2. V shed 4 bases, J shed 7 bases, and the junction held 8 bases outside the gene matches. In germline, CDR1 is SGHTA, CDR2 FQGNSA. The CDR3 extends over 15 amino acids. CDR3 sequence reads: CASSSPGLASHTQYF. In DNA form, the CDR3 reads TGTGCCAGCAGCTCACCGGGACTAGCGTCACATACGCAGTATTTT.

This clone was counted at least ten times. One end of the junction is discordant with germline, which a read error may explain. V gene TRBV5-1 combines with J gene TRBJ1-2; unclear D gene. The CDR3 spans 17 residues. The germline CDR1 and CDR2 sequences are SGHRS and YFSETQ. The CDR3 protein is CASSLTGQRVGYYGYTF. CDR3 DNA sequence: TGCGCCAGCAGCTTGACCGGGCAGCGAGTTGGGTACTACGGCTACACCTTC. Full variable domain (missing parts from reference TRBV5-1 and TRBJ1-2): KAGVTQTPRYLIKTRGQQVTLSCSPISGHRSVSWYQQTPGQGLQFLFEYFSETQRNKGNFPGRFSGRQFSNSRSEMNVSTLELGDSALYLCASSLTGQRVGYYGYTFGSGTRLTVV.

This clone was seen many times. J is TRBJ2-2 and V is TRBV12-3 or TRBV12-4; D perhaps matches TRBD1 (5 bases). The CDR3 loop spans 15 amino acids. V lost 6 bases, J lost 6 bases, and 17 bases lay in between. Here the CDR3 DNA reads TGTGCCAGCAGCCCAGGGTTTGTCGTTCCCGGGGAGCTGTTTTTT. Protein product: CASSPGFVVPGELFF.

The sample holds many counts of this clone. The V call is TRBV3-1, the J call TRBJ2-3, with 8 bases lining up with TRBD2. Looked up from germline, CDR1 is LGHDT and CDR2 is YNNKEL (reference sequence). The CDR3 has 13 residues. V was pared by 2 bases and J by 5 bases, with 0 bases of the junction left unmatched. The DNA for the CDR3 is TGTGCCAGCAGCCAACTAGCGGGAGATACGCAGTATTTT. Encoded protein: CASSQLAGDTQYF.

Only a few counts were recorded for this clone. This rearrangement joins TRBV6-1 to TRBJ1-6; D unresolved. Looked up from germline, CDR1 is MNHNS and CDR2 is SASEGT. The CDR3 length is 14 residues. Trimming stripped 5 bases from V and 6 bases from J, with 11 bases between. In nucleotides, the CDR3 is TGTGCCAGCAGTCGGGGAAGTAGTAATTCACCCCTCCACTTT. Translation gives CASSRGSSNSPLHF.

In this sample, this clone turned up a few times. This chain links TRBV2 with TRBJ2-7, with D tentatively TRBD2 (5 bases). This CDR3 has 15 residues. V gave up 2 bases and J gave up 6 bases, with 17 bases separating them. Germline V lookup: CDR1 SNHLY, CDR2 FYNNEI. The CDR3: CASSESGRRPFEQYF. The CDR3 nucleotides are TGTGCCAGCAGTGAAAGCGGTCGTCGACCCTTCGAGCAGTACTTC.

This clone was counted only a few times. The gene calls are TRBV6-1 and TRBJ1-1; D gene uncertain. The CDR3 extends over 14 amino acids. V shed 1 base and J shed 6 bases, with 12 bases lying between them. CDR1 and CDR2 from the germline V gene are MNHNS and SASEGT. CDR3 sequence reads: CASSEVSGFSEAFF. The CDR3 bases are TGTGCCAGCAGTGAAGTGTCGGGATTTTCTGAAGCTTTCTTT.

The sample holds many counts of this clone. At one end, the junction sequence differs from germline, possibly due to a read error. The chain carries TRBV14 and TRBJ2-7; 7 bases fit TRBD1. From germline, CDR1 is SGHDN and CDR2 FVKESK. The CDR3 is made up of 14 amino acids. CDR3 nucleotides: TGTGCCAGCAACCAACAGGGGTTTATCTACGAGCAGTACTTC. Amino acids: CASNQQGFIYEQYF.

Judged by abundance, this clone is medium-sized (0.01 to 0.1%). CDR3 amino acids: CATSRDAGFREQYF. CDR3 DNA: TGTGCCACCAGCAGAGATGCGGGGTTTCGCGAGCAGTACTTC. This rearrangement joins TRBV15 to TRBJ2-7, with D maybe TRBD2 (6 bases). Trimming left V 0 bases short and J 6 bases short, with 12 bases between. CDR1 and CDR2 (germline): LNHNV, YYDKDF (reference sequence). The CDR3 runs to 14 residues.

This clone was observed many times. The V call is TRBV3-1, the J call TRBJ2-5, with 7 bases lining up with TRBD2. J gave up 2 bases and V 4 bases, and 7 bases lay outside the gene matches. Germline V gene lookup returns CDR1 LGHDT and CDR2 YNNKEL (reference sequence). The CDR3 is 15 residues long. The CDR3 sequence is CASSRTLAEQETQYF. CDR3 DNA sequence: TGTGCCAGCAGCCGAACTCTAGCGGAGCAAGAGACCCAGTACTTC.

This clone is termed medium-sized (0.01 to 0.1%). The gene calls are TRBV28 and TRBJ2-7; D might be TRBD2 (5 bases). V was trimmed by 3 bases and J by 7 bases, leaving 10 bases between them. CDR1 MDHEN and CDR2 SYDVKM come from the germline V gene. This CDR3 spans 12 amino acids. CDR3 in amino acids: CASSLRVREQYF. Here the CDR3 DNA reads TGTGCCAGCAGTTTGCGGGTTAGAGAGCAGTACTTC.

This clone showed up just a few times. The genes are TRBV6-2 or TRBV6-3 and TRBJ2-2; D is uncertain. CDR3 length: 15 residues. Per germline, CDR1 MNHEY and CDR2 SVGEGT. V gave up 5 bases and J gave up 5 bases, with 15 bases separating them. The CDR3 nucleotides read TGTGCCAGCAGTCCCCACTGGGTGAGGACCGGGGAGCTGTTTTTT. The encoded protein is CASSPHWVRTGELFF.

This clone was seen many times. The chain joins TRBV30 to TRBJ2-3; 7 positions agree with TRBD2. V was clipped by 5 bases and J by 4 bases; unmatched bases: 12. CDR3 length equals 15 residues. Germline loops: CDR1 GTSNPN, CDR2 SVGIG (reference sequence). The CDR3 DNA is TGTGCCTGGGCCGGACTAGGTTCAAGAGCAGATACGCAGTATTTT. Amino acid sequence: CAWAGLGSRADTQYF.

This clone was detected many times. The V gene is TRBV12-3 or TRBV12-4, the J gene TRBJ2-1; TRBD2 agrees at 11 bases. V was clipped by 5 bases and J by 2 bases; unmatched bases: 5. The CDR3 sequence is 16 residues long. As DNA, the CDR3 is TGTGCCAGCAGTAGACTAGCGGGACCCCCCTACAATGAGCAGTTCTTC. It specifies CASSRLAGPPYNEQFF.

This clone was recorded a few times. At the DNA level, this CDR3 is encoded by other sequences in the same sample as well. The CDR3 region has the DNA TGCAGTGCTAGACTTCAGGGCTCTCTTAACTATGGCTACACCTTC. This gives the protein CSARLQGSLNYGYTF. J is TRBJ1-2 and V is TRBV20-1; tentatively, D is TRBD1 (5 bases). Germline assignment: CDR1 DFQATT and CDR2 SNEGSKA (reference sequence). The CDR3 sequence is 15 residues long. The V gene lost 2 bases and the J gene lost 1 base, with 14 bases spanning the gap.

In this sample, this clone is medium-sized. The gene calls are TRBV20-1 and TRBJ2-2, with 7 bases lining up with TRBD2. Germline V gives CDR1 DFQATT, CDR2 SNEGSKA (reference sequence). After removal of 0 bases from V and 3 bases from J, the junction contained 7 bases not matched to a gene. CDR3 length: 16 amino acids. The CDR3 DNA sequence: TGCAGTGCTAGAGATGGTGGCGGGAGATACACCGGGGAGCTGTTTTTT. It is translated as CSARDGGGRYTGELFF.

The sample holds many counts of this clone. The chain has TRBV7-8 and TRBJ2-7; TRBD2 agrees at 11 bases. Germline trimming cut 5 bases from V and 0 bases from J; bases unmatched to any gene: 3. The CDR3 spans 15 residues. Germline V gives CDR1 SGHVS, CDR2 FQNEAQ. CDR3 sequence: CASSETSGGSYEQYF. As DNA, the CDR3 is TGTGCCAGCAGCGAAACTAGCGGGGGCTCCTACGAGCAGTACTTC.

In its sample, this clone was seen many times. This rearrangement joins TRBV11-1 to TRBJ2-3, with 7 bases lining up with TRBD1. CDR3 length: 16 residues. With 3 bases clipped from V and 2 bases from J, the junction kept 8 bases outside the gene matches. Germline CDR1 and CDR2: SGHAT and FQDESV (reference sequence). The CDR3 reads CASSFRGISYTDTQYF. CDR3 nucleotides: TGTGCCAGCAGCTTCAGGGGGATATCATACACAGATACGCAGTATTTT.